This T cell receptor (beta chain) was found in a study of T cells in placental villitis. Background for the entire study: Placental TCR-beta repertoires were compared across villitis of unknown etiology, gestational-age-matched unaffected controls, and infectious villitis in order to test an allograft-versus-infection hypothesis. Paper-wide results and their limitations: Sequencing bulk tissue made it impossible to distinguish helper, regulatory or cytotoxic T cells or to tell maternal from fetal T cells, and the approach excluded gamma-delta receptors. CMV-specific clone frequencies were higher in infectious CMV cases than in villitis of unknown etiology (approximately 0.011 vs 0.001), and the villitis of unknown etiology frequencies did not differ from those of controls. Small amounts of decidua were contained in the paraffin blocks, so some of the captured T cells, especially in controls, may have been decidual rather than villous infiltrates.

The study included five infectious villitis placentae (four with confirmed cytomegalovirus and one with Toxoplasma gondii), and these placentae were not matched to the other groups. The mothers in the infectious villitis group were younger, had smaller fetuses, and delivered preterm or had intrauterine demise in two cases. After delivery, the placentae were collected and evaluated both grossly and histologically, and only then was archival tissue selected. Five 10-micron scrolls were cut from each FFPE block, and DNA was isolated using the AllPrep DNA/RNA FFPE Tissue kit. NanoDrop was used to check DNA concentration and purity, and a Bioanalyzer was used to assess RNA quality. From cysteine to phenylalanine, the CDR3 is 15 amino acids long. CDR3 DNA is the only sequence kept; it has 45 bases, read in frame from the first base. The V and J ends are trimmed by 6 bases and 7 bases, leaving 19 bases between them. CDR1 is given as MDHEN and CDR2 as SYDVKM, both from the germline V gene.

TCR-beta CDR3 regions were amplified from genomic DNA with the immunoSEQ v4 bias-controlled multiplex PCR assay, run blinded to group allocation. To estimate the quantities of nucleated cells and T cells in each sample, reference gene primers were included together with the TCR-beta primers. Sequencing of the libraries was performed on an Illumina MiSeq with a 100-cycle paired-end protocol. The authors' pipeline ran thus. The immunoSEQ Analyzer software was used to calculate diversity and richness, with richness measured by iChao1 and clonality based on Pielou evenness and Shannon diversity (range 0-1, where higher values mean less diversity). CDR3 amino acid sequences with V/J genes were queried against VDJdb for CMV, EBV and influenza A specificities using confidence 3 and substitution 2. TCR-beta amino acid clonotype overlap between villitis of unknown etiology, infectious villitis and control repertoires was assessed with the Morisita-Horn index. In TCRdb, the immuneACCESS table is reduced to in-frame sequences with V and J assigned. These tables do not hold every clone; where another copy was compared, an unresolved V gene accounts for under half, and the others remain unexplained. The DNA gave D and trimming, while V, J and clone size come from that table. A total of about 3,100 clones appear in this sample, 75% to 80% of them only once. Under 20% of the sample is taken by the ten largest.

About this clone itself: Its antigen is currently not known. No much larger clone exists at a distance of one base, and base qualities are not known.

The V and J genes are TRBV28 and TRBJ1-5; no D gene can be assigned with confidence. The clonotype originates from a human patient with infectious villitis; the placental T cells may come from both mother and fetus. Sequenced: placental tissue containing maternal and fetal cells. CDR3 reads: CASSQESIGSQPQHF. The base sequence is TGTGCCAGCAGCCAAGAGAGCATCGGGTCGCAGCCCCAGCATTTT.